This entry features one T cell receptor (beta chain) sequence. Its target is unknown. This sample stems from a study of T cell responses to AZD1222 COVID-19 vaccine. From germline, CDR1 is MDHEN and CDR2 SYDVKM. This CDR3 has 15 amino acids. Trimming removed 3 bases at V and 7 bases at J, with 18 bases between. Study findings and constraints: The study found Spike-specific TCR breadth and depth rose after two AZD1222 doses. Baseline serology detected seropositivity in only five to seven AZD1222 recipients.

Sequencing was performed with immunoSEQ multiplex PCR; in TCRdb, only in-frame clones are kept and a portion is missing. This table holds over 110,000 clones, approximately 93% found once. This TCR came from an adult who had recovered from COVID-19. The source material was peripheral blood, sampled after recovery from COVID-19. The V call is TRBV28, the J call TRBJ2-5; D uncertain. CDR3 region: CASSFEGPQSRTQYF. For the CDR3, the DNA is TGTGCCAGCAGTTTCGAAGGGCCGCAATCGCGGACCCAGTACTTC.